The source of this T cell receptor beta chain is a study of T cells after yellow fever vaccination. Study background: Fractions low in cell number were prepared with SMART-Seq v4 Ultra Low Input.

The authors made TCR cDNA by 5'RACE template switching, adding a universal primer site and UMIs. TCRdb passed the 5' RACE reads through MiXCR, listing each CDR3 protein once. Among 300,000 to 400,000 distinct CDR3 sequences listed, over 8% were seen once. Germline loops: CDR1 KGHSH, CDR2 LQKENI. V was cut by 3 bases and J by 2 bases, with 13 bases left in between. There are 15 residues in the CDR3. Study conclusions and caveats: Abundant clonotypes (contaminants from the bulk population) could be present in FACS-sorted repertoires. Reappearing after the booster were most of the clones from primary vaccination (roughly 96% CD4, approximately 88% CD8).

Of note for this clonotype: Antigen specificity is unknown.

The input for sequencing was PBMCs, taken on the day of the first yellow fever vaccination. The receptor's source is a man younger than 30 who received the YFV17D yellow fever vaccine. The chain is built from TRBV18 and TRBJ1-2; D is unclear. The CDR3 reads CASSPGGYANYGYTF. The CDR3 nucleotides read TGTGCCAGCTCACCTGGTGGATACGCAAACTATGGCTACACCTTC. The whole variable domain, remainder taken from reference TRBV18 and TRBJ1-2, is NAGVMQNPRHLVRRRGQEARLRCSPMKGHSHVYWYRQLPEEGLKFMVYLQKENIIDESGMPKERFSAEFPKEGPSILRIQQVVRGDSAAYFCASSPGGYANYGYTFGSGTRLTVV.